The 8 T cell receptor beta chains listed next were all sequenced from one sample in a study of blood T cell repertoires in COVID-19. Here immunoSEQ multiplex PCR was the method, and the copy in TCRdb shows in-frame clones only, minus some. The profile shows 60,000 to 90,000 clones, around two thirds of them singletons. The sample comprised peripheral blood. The receptor set was obtained from a human donor with acute or convalescent COVID-19. The donor label of this sample is uncertain.

In this sample, this clone is medium-sized. The chain combines TRBV19 with TRBJ1-5; tentatively, D is TRBD1 (5 bases). The CDR3 runs to 16 residues. With 4 bases removed from V and 0 bases from J, the gap between germline ends came to 13 bases. Germline CDR1 LNHDA, CDR2 SQIVND (reference sequence). The CDR3, as DNA: TGTGCCAGTAGTACCTTAGGACACTCTAGCAATCAGCCCCAGCATTTT. As protein: CASSTLGHSSNQPQHF. Looking up the rest from reference TRBV19 and TRBJ1-5 gives the full variable domain: DGGITQSPKYLFRKEGQNVTLSCEQNLNHDAMYWYRQDPGQGLRLIYYSQIVNDFQKGDIAEGYSVSREKKESFPLTVTSAQKNPTAFYLCASSTLGHSSNQPQHFGDGTRLSIL.

V usage is TRBV2 and J usage is TRBJ2-7; TRBD1 agrees at 8 bases. The CDR3 extends over 14 amino acids. Looked up from germline, CDR1 is SNHLY and CDR2 is FYNNEI. Trimming cost V 5 bases and J 2 bases; bases outside gene matches: 5. The CDR3 region has the DNA TGTGCCAGCAGTTTTAAGACAGGGGCCTACGAGCAGTACGTC. Encoded protein: CASSFKTGAYEQYV.

This chain connects TRBV7-5 to TRBJ2-3; the DNA was not used to check the table's D call, TRBD1. TRBV7-5 is a pseudogene segment. CDR3 length: 16 residues. The CDR3 here is CARSSVAGAGTDTQYF. The CDR3 region has the DNA TGTGCCAGAAGCTCCGTCGCAGGGGCCGGCACAGATACGCAGTATTTT.

The rearrangement joins TRBV7-2 to TRBJ2-1, with D maybe TRBD2 (6 bases). The germline V gene encodes CDR1 SGHTA and CDR2 FQGNSA. The CDR3 length is 16 residues. The V end lost 3 bases, the J end lost 4 bases, and 16 bases lay between the germline ends. CDR3 sequence: CASSFRQTSRYNEQFF. DNA of the CDR3: TGTGCCAGCAGCTTCCGGCAGACTAGTAGATACAATGAGCAGTTCTTC.

The CDR3 nucleotides are TGCGCCAGCAACGTTCGGTCAATTTTCTACAATGAGCAGTTCTTC. This sequence encodes CASNVRSIFYNEQFF. The chain recombines TRBV5-1 with TRBJ2-1; D call uncertain. Germline values: CDR1 SGHRS, CDR2 YFSETQ. V was shortened by 6 bases and J by 3 bases, with 16 bases between the two germline ends. The CDR3 contains 15 residues.

This CDR3 reads CASSTGLHEQYV. CDR3 nucleotides: TGTGCCAGCAGCACGGGACTCCACGAGCAGTACGTC. The chain joins TRBV12-3 or TRBV12-4 to TRBJ2-7; tentative D call: TRBD2 (6 bases). The CDR3 contains 12 residues. Trimming left V 6 bases short and J 5 bases short, with 11 bases between.

The chain uses TRBV10-3 and TRBJ2-3, with D possibly being TRBD1 (6 bases). The CDR3 totals 15 residues. Trimming left V 3 bases short and J 3 bases short, with 13 bases between. Germline V gives CDR1 ENHRY, CDR2 SYGVKD. DNA of the CDR3: TGTGCCATCAGTGAAAGAGGGGACAATACAGATACGCAGTATTTT. Its protein is CAISERGDNTDTQYF.

This clone was seen once. The V gene is TRBV10-3, the J gene TRBJ2-7, with D possibly being TRBD1 (5 bases). Between the trimmed V and J ends, which lost 4 bases and 2 bases, there was a span of 9 bases. Germline V gives CDR1 ENHRY, CDR2 SYGVKD. CDR3 length: 13 residues. This CDR3 is CAISATATYEQYV. Here the CDR3 DNA reads TGTGCCATCAGTGCGACAGCGACCTACGAGCAGTACGTC.